Listed here is a single T cell receptor (beta chain). The antigen this receptor binds is unknown. One base away there is no much larger clone; base qualities are not given. This entry belongs to a study of OX40 agonist ivuxolimab in advanced cancers. Broadly, across the study: Ivuxolimab was an agonistic, fully human IgG2 monoclonal antibody directed against OX40 (CD134), a costimulatory receptor. Intravenous ivuxolimab was administered to patients every 2 weeks at six dose levels: 0.01, 0.1, 0.3, 1.5, 3 and 10 mg/kg. Among the roughly 52 dose-escalation patients, approximately 20 had hepatocellular carcinoma, 15 or so melanoma, 9 renal cell carcinoma and 9 head and neck cancer. In the dose-escalation cohort, 82.7% of patients were male, and the mean age was approximately 60 years, with a range of 23 to 79. Prior anti-PD-1, anti-PD-L1 or anti-CTLA-4 therapy was permitted, and 30% to 45% of dose-escalation patients had received checkpoint inhibitors. Partial responses occurred in three dose-escalation patients: two with cutaneous melanoma and one with hepatocellular carcinoma. The purpose of peripheral TCRbeta sequencing was to test whether ivuxolimab changed TCR sequence diversity and led to clonal T-cell expansion. The paper reports the monotherapy dose-escalation portion (N of about 47 patients) of the phase I ivuxolimab trial.

To sequence the TCRbeta CDR3 region, genomic DNA was isolated from the sorted cells. TCRbeta CDR3 regions were sequenced using the immunoSEQ Assay. TCRdb mirrors the immuneACCESS table, restricted to in-frame sequences. Some clones are absent from its copies; in checked studies, under half trace to an unresolved V gene, and the reason for the others is unknown. The sample table lists roughly 56,000 clones, about 84% of them with a count of one. 2% to 3% of the sample is taken by the ten largest. Broad study findings and their caveats: Low levels of normalized T-cell clonal expansion were also shown by some nonresponding patients. At doses from 0.1 to 3.0 mg/kg, clonal expansion was seen in both CD4+ and CD8+ blood T cells between baseline and week 6. The antigen specificity of the clonally expanded peripheral T cells was not determined. After ivuxolimab, CD8+ T cells had more expanded clones than CD4+ T cells on average. In partial responders in the 0.1-3.0 mg/kg groups, normalized peripheral clonal expansion was found to be among the lowest, especially among CD8+ T cells.

Patients with autoimmune disease history or receiving systemic immunosuppression were excluded from the trial. Peripheral blood for TCR sequencing was collected from all dose cohorts at baseline, on cycle 4 day 1, and on cycle 7 day 1. Samples were obtained from an open-label, multicenter, first-in-human phase I dose-escalation trial of ivuxolimab. Adults with locally advanced or metastatic head and neck squamous cell, hepatocellular, melanoma or renal cell carcinoma were enrolled in the trial. Before TCR sequencing, CD4+ T cells and CD8+ T cells from peripheral blood were sorted into separate populations. For this chain, trimming is 6 bases at the V end and 10 bases at the J end, and the number of junction bases without a gene match is 7. CDR1 MNHEY and CDR2 SMNVEV are derived from the germline V gene (reference sequence). The CDR3, cysteine through phenylalanine, is 14 amino acids long. CDR3 DNA only is kept here, 42 bases in frame from base 1.

The sample here was CD4+ or CD8+ T cells sorted from blood, taken in a trial of the OX40 agonist ivuxolimab. The receptor's source is an adult with an advanced solid tumor such as melanoma, head and neck, liver or kidney cancer. The sequence is built from TRBV27 and TRBJ1-6; TRBD1 matches 9 bases in the middle. The CDR3 reads as follows: CASRAGTGNSPLHF. The DNA sequence is as follows: TGTGCCAGCAGGGCCGGGACAGGGAACTCACCCCTCCACTTT.